This record concerns one T cell receptor beta chain sequence. The antigen remains unidentified. Primers: 60 Vbeta forward and 13 Jbeta reverse. TCRdb keeps only in-frame clones here, not all; method: immunoSEQ multiplex PCR. The sample has 150,000 to 170,000 clones, 74% seen once. The data originate from a study of cytomegalovirus exposure and HLA in healthy donors. About the study: Earlier work reported 100 million or so unique TCR beta sequences from 180 million or so T cells.

The CDR3 has 14 residues. The germline V gene encodes CDR1 LGHNA and CDR2 YNFKEQ. Trimming pared 0 bases from V and 7 bases from J, leaving 7 bases between. Study observations and caveats: TCR beta V- and J-gene trimming was later associated with a missense DCLRE1C variant. Investigators reported approximately 150 TCR beta chains as tied to cytomegalovirus.

The receptor comes from a man under 40 in good health and CMV-seronegative. The rearrangement joins TRBV4-2 to TRBJ1-6; D remains unclear. The sample comprised PBMCs. CDR3 sequence reads: CASSQDRSNSPLHF. For the CDR3, the DNA is TGTGCCAGCAGCCAAGATCGGAGCAATTCACCCCTCCACTTT.